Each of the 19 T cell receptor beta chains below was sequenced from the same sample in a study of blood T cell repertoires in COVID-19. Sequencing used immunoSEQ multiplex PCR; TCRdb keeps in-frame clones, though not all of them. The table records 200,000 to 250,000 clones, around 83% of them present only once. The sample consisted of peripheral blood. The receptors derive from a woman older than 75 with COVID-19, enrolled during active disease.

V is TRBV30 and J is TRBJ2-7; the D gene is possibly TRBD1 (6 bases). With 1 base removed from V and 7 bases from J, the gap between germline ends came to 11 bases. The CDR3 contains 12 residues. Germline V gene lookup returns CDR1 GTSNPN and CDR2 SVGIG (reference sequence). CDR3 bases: TGTGCCTGGAGTGACAGGGCTTATGAGCAGTACTTC. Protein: CAWSDRAYEQYF. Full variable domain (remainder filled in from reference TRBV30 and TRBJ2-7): SQTIHQWPATLVQPVGSPLSLECTVEGTSNPNLYWYRQAAGRGLQLLFYSVGIGQISSEVPQNLSASRPQDRQFILSSKKLLLSDSGFYLCAWSDRAYEQYFGPGTRLTVT.

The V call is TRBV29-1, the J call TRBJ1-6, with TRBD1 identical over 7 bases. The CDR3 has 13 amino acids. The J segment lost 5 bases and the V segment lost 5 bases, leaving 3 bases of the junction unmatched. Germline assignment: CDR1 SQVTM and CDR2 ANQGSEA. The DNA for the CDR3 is TGCAGCGTTTCCGGGACAGATAATTCACCCCTCCACTTT. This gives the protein CSVSGTDNSPLHF. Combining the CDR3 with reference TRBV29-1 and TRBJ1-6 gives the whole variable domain SAVISQKPSRDICQRGTSLTIQCQVDSQVTMMFWYRQQPGQSLTLIATANQGSEATYESGFVIDKFPISRPNLTFSTLTVSNMSPEDSSIYLCSVSGTDNSPLHFGNGTRLTVT.

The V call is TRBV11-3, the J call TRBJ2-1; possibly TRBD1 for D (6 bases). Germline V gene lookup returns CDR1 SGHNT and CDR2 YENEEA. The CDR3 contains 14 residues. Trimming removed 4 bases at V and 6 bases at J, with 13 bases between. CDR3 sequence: CASSSGTSINEQFF. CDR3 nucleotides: TGTGCCAGCAGCTCCGGGACATCTATCAATGAGCAGTTCTTC.

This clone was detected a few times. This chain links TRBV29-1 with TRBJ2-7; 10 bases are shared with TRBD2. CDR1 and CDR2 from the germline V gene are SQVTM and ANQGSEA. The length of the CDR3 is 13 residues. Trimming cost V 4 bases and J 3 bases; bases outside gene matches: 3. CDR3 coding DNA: TGCAGCGTTGTGGCTAGCGGGAGCTACGAGCAGTACTTC. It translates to CSVVASGSYEQYF.

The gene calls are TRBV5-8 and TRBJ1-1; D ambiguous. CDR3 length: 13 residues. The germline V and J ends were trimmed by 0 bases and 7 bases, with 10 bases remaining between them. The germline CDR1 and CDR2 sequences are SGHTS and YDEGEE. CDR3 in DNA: TGTGCCAGCAGCTTGGCCTTGGAGTTTGAAGCTTTCTTT. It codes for CASSLALEFEAFF.

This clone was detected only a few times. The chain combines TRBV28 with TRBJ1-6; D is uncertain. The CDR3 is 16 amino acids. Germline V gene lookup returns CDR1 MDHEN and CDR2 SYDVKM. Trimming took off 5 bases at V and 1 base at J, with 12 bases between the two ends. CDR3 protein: CASSPPEGSYNSPLHF. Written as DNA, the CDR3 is TGTGCCAGCAGTCCCCCCGAGGGATCCTATAATTCACCCCTCCACTTT.

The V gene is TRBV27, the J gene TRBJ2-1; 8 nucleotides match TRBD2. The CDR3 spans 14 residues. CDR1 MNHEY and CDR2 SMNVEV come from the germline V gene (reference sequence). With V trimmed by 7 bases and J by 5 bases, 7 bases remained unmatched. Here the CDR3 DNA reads TGTGCCAGCACGGGGACTAGGGGACACAATGAGCAGTTCTTC. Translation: CASTGTRGHNEQFF.

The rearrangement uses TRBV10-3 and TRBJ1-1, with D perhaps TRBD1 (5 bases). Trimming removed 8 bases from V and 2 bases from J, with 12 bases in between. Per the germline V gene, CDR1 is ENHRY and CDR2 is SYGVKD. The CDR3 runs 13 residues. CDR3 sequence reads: CAIGRQSNTEAFF. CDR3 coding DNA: TGTGCCATCGGAAGACAGTCTAACACTGAAGCTTTCTTT.

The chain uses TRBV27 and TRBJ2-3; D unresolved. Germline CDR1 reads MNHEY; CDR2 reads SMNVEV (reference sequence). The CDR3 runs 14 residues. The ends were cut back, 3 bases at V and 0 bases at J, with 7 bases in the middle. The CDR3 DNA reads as TGTGCCAGCAGTTTTGGGCCTAGCACAGATACGCAGTATTTT. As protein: CASSFGPSTDTQYF.

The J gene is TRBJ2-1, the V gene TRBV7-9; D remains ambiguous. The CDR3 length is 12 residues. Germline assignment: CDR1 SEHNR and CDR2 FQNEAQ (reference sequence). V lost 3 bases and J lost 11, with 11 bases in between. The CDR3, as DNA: TGTGCCAGCAGCTTGGATGAACTAAAGCAGTTCTTC. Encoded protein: CASSLDELKQFF.

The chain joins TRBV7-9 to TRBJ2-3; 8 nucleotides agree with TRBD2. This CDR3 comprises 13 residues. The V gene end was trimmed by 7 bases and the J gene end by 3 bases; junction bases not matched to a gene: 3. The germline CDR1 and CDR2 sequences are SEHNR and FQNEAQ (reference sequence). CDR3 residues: CASTSSGTDTQYF. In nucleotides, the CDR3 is TGTGCCAGCACCTCTAGCGGGACAGATACGCAGTATTTT.

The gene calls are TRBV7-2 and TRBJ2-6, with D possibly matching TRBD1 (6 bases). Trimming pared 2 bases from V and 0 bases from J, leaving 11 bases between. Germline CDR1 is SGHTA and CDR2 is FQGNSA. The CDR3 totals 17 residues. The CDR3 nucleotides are TGTGCCAGCAGCTTAAACAGGGCGGCCTCTGGGGCCAACGTCCTGACTTTC. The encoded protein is CASSLNRAASGANVLTF. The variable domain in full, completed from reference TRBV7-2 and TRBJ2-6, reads GAGVSQSPSNKVTEKGKDVELRCDPISGHTALYWYRQSLGQGLEFLIYFQGNSAPDKSGLPSDRFSAERTGGSVSTLTIQRTQQEDSAVYLCASSLNRAASGANVLTFGAGSRLTVL.

The DNA of the CDR3 is TGTGCCTCAAAAGTGGGACTAGCGGAATACGAGCAGTACTTC. Protein: CASKVGLAEYEQYF. The chain is built from TRBV2 and TRBJ2-7, with TRBD2 matching over 11 bases. The CDR3 sequence is 14 residues long. Unmatched junction bases numbered 10, after V lost 11 bases and J lost 4 bases. Germline CDR1 and CDR2: SNHLY and FYNNEI.

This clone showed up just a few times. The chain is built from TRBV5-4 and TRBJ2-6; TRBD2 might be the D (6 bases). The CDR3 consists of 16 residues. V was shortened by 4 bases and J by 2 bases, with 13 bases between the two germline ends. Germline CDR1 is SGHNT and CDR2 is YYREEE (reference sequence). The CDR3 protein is CASSPAGVTGANVLTF. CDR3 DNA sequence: TGTGCCAGCAGCCCAGCGGGTGTAACTGGGGCCAACGTCCTGACTTTC.

The CDR3 sequence is CASSLRQEGSPLHF. CDR3 DNA sequence: TGTGCCAGCAGCTTAAGACAGGAAGGGTCACCCCTCCACTTT. The chain is built from TRBV7-8 and TRBJ1-6; D is possibly TRBD1 (6 bases). Trimming left V 2 bases short and J 10 bases short, with 12 bases between. Per the germline V gene, CDR1 is SGHVS and CDR2 is FQNEAQ. The CDR3 runs 14 residues.

The CDR3 bases are TGTGCCTGGAGTCGAGGGGGGGGCGGTCAGCCCCAGCATTTT. It specifies CAWSRGGGGQPQHF. The gene calls are TRBV30 and TRBJ1-5; TRBD1 is a possible D gene (6 bases). CDR3 size: 14 residues. V shed 2 bases and J shed 6 bases, with 14 bases lying between them. Per the germline V gene, CDR1 is GTSNPN and CDR2 is SVGIG (reference sequence).

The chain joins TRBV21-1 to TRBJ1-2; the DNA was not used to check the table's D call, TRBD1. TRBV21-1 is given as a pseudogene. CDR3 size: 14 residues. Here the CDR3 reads CASSKAGRAYGYTF. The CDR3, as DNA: TGTGCCAGCAGCAAAGCGGGCAGGGCCTATGGCTACACCTTC.

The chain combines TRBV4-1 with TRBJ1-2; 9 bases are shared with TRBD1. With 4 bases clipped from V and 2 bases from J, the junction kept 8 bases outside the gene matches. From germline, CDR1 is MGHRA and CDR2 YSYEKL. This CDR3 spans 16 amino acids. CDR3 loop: CASSRTGTGKNYGYTF. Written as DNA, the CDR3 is TGCGCCAGCAGCCGAACCGGGACAGGGAAAAACTATGGCTACACCTTC.

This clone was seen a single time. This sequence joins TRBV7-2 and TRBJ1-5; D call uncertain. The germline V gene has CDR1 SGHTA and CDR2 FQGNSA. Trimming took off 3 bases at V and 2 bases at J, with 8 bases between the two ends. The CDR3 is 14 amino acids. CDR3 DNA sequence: TGTGCCAGCAGCTTGTTGCCAGGCAATCAGCCCCAGCATTTT. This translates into CASSLLPGNQPQHF.